The 27 T cell receptor beta chains presented below share a single source sample, sequenced in a study of OX40 agonist ivuxolimab in advanced cancers. The protocol was immunoSEQ multiplex PCR, while the TCRdb copy is restricted to in-frame clones and leaves out a portion. The data contain 67,000 or so clones, 70% to 90% of them singletons. The input for sequencing was CD4+ or CD8+ T cells sorted from blood, taken in a trial of the OX40 agonist ivuxolimab. Source of these receptors: an adult with an advanced solid tumor such as melanoma, head and neck, liver or kidney cancer.

The V gene is TRBV6-4, the J gene TRBJ2-2, with 10 bases lining up with TRBD2. The CDR3 has 14 residues. CDR1 is MRHNA and CDR2 is SNTAGT in the germline V gene. V was clipped by 6 bases and J by 8 bases; unmatched bases: 6. CDR3 protein: CASSELAGDGELFF. In DNA form, the CDR3 reads TGTGCCAGCAGCGAGCTAGCGGGAGATGGGGAGCTGTTTTTT.

This rearrangement joins TRBV4-1 to TRBJ2-3; no clear D. Trimming stripped 4 bases from V and 6 bases from J, with 17 bases between. The CDR3 has 15 residues. Looked up from germline, CDR1 is MGHRA and CDR2 is YSYEKL. The CDR3 DNA reads as TGCGCCAGCAGCCCGACTCCGATCTCCGGGGATACGCAGTATTTT. Its translation: CASSPTPISGDTQYF.

This clone appeared once. V and J are TRBV28 and TRBJ1-1; no firm D call. The CDR3 is 11 residues long. V lost 4 bases and J lost 3, with 3 bases in between. CDR1 and CDR2 (germline): MDHEN, SYDVKM. Here the CDR3 DNA reads TGTGCCAGCAGTTCAGACACTGAAGCTTTCTTT. This gives the protein CASSSDTEAFF.

The V call is TRBV27, the J call TRBJ2-1, with unresolved D. V lost 8 bases and J 8 bases, leaving 13 bases between the germline ends. The V gene's germline CDR1 is MNHEY and CDR2 SMNVEV (reference sequence). This CDR3 comprises 12 residues. The CDR3 DNA follows: TGTGCCAGCCATTCTGAACACGATGAGCAGTTCTTC. It yields the protein CASHSEHDEQFF.

This sequence joins TRBV7-6 and TRBJ2-3; 12 bases match TRBD2. V gave up 4 bases and J gave up 2 bases; unmatched junction bases: 1. Germline V gene data show CDR1 as SGHVS and CDR2 as FNYEAQ. CDR3 length: 15 residues. In DNA form, the CDR3 reads TGTGCCAGCAGCTGGACTAGCGGGAACACAGATACGCAGTATTTT. It is translated as CASSWTSGNTDTQYF.

The rearrangement links TRBV4-1 to TRBJ2-7; 11 nucleotides agree with TRBD2. This CDR3 spans 15 amino acids. V was pared by 3 bases and J by 4 bases, with 5 bases of the junction left unmatched. The germline CDR1 and CDR2 sequences are MGHRA and YSYEKL. The CDR3 DNA sequence: TGCGCCAGCAGCCAGCCCACTAGCGGGAGTTACGAGCAGTACTTC. It specifies CASSQPTSGSYEQYF.

On this clone itself: A junction boundary mismatches the germline segment, possibly from a read error. The V and J genes are TRBV7-7 and TRBJ2-7; 7 nucleotides agree with TRBD1. This CDR3 has 14 residues. The germline gives CDR1 SSHAT, CDR2 FNYEAQ (reference sequence). The CDR3 DNA is TGTGCTAGCAGCTTACATACAGGGGTGGGGGAGCAGTACTTC. Translating gives CASSLHTGVGEQYF. Supplemented by reference TRBV7-7 and TRBJ2-7, the full variable domain reads GAGVSQSPRYKVTKRGQDVTLRCDPISSHATLYWYQQALGQGPEFLTYFNYEAQPDKSGLPSDRFSAERPEGSISTLTIQRTEQRDSAMYRCASSLHTGVGEQYFGPGTRLTVT.

In its sample, this clone was seen once. This chain connects TRBV7-2 to TRBJ2-1; TRBD2 is a possible D gene (5 bases). Per germline, CDR1 SGHTA and CDR2 FQGNSA. The CDR3 is made up of 13 amino acids. V was pared by 4 bases and J by 8 bases, with 12 bases between. In nucleotides, the CDR3 is TGTGCCAGCAGCTCACCGAACGGGGATGAGCAGTTCTTC. Its translation: CASSSPNGDEQFF.

The chain has TRBV15 and TRBJ2-6; the match to TRBD1 covers 12 bases. This CDR3 is 17 amino acids long. Germline CDR1 LNHNV, CDR2 YYDKDF (reference sequence). V was pared by 7 bases and J by 0 bases, with 4 bases of the junction left unmatched. The CDR3 region has the DNA TGTGCCACCATGGGGACAGGGGGCTACTCTGGGGCCAACGTCCTGACTTTC. Translated, it gives CATMGTGGYSGANVLTF.

Notes on this clone: A junction end diverges from the germline sequence, so it may reflect a read error. The chain carries TRBV6-6 and TRBJ1-1; 7 nucleotides line up with TRBD1. This CDR3 has 15 amino acids. The V gene's germline CDR1 is MNHNY and CDR2 SVGAGI (reference sequence). The CDR3 is CASSDSRDRNTEAFF. The CDR3 DNA reads as TGTGCCAGCAGTGACTCCCGGGACAGGAACACTGAAGCTTTCTTT.

The rearrangement uses TRBV7-6 and TRBJ2-1, with D possibly TRBD2 on 6 matching bases. This CDR3 spans 14 amino acids. CDR1 is SGHVS and CDR2 is FNYEAQ in the germline V gene. The V gene lost 1 base and the J gene lost 12 bases, with 16 bases spanning the gap. CDR3 in amino acids: CASSLEGGAWGQFF. CDR3 nucleotide sequence: TGTGCCAGCAGCTTAGAGGGCGGGGCTTGGGGGCAGTTCTTC.

The chain recombines TRBV7-9 with TRBJ2-1; weak D call: TRBD2 (5 bases). The V end lost 3 bases, the J end lost 5 bases, and 8 bases lay between the germline ends. CDR1 is SEHNR, CDR2 FQNEAQ, per germline (reference sequence). There are 13 residues in the CDR3. CDR3: CASSFSGDNEQFF. The DNA of the CDR3 is TGTGCCAGCAGCTTCTCCGGGGACAATGAGCAGTTCTTC.

The rearrangement joins TRBV7-2 to TRBJ2-4; possibly TRBD2 for D (6 bases). CDR1 and CDR2 (germline): SGHTA, FQGNSA. The CDR3 spans 13 residues. Trimming removed 3 bases from V and 5 bases from J, with 8 bases in between. CDR3 sequence (DNA): TGTGCCAGCAGCTTGGGACTTGAAAACATTCAGTACTTC. Translation: CASSLGLENIQYF.

This rearrangement joins TRBV19 to TRBJ1-1, with D unclear. V gave up 5 bases and J gave up 1 base, with 8 bases separating them. In germline, CDR1 is LNHDA, CDR2 SQIVND (reference sequence). This CDR3 spans 13 amino acids. CDR3 nucleotide sequence: TGTGCCAGTAGTGTGGCAACGAACACTGAAGCTTTCTTT. Protein product: CASSVATNTEAFF.

The chain couples TRBV11-3 to TRBJ1-4, with D uncertain. This CDR3 is built from 13 residues. Germline CDR1 is SGHNT and CDR2 is YENEEA. V was pared by 5 bases and J by 7 bases, with 11 bases between. CDR3 sequence reads: CASSLNPGEKLFF. Here the CDR3 DNA reads TGTGCCAGCAGCCTCAACCCGGGTGAAAAACTGTTTTTT.

The chain carries TRBV18 and TRBJ2-7, with unresolved D. The CDR3 contains 13 residues. The ends were cut back, 1 base at V and 4 bases at J, with 8 bases in the middle. Germline CDR1 is KGHSH and CDR2 is LQKENI. The CDR3 region is CASSPLQKYEQYF. Written as DNA, the CDR3 is TGTGCCAGCTCACCACTACAGAAATACGAGCAGTACTTC.

V gene TRBV9 combines with J gene TRBJ2-3; 11 bases are shared with TRBD2. Per germline, CDR1 SGDLS and CDR2 YYNGEE. This CDR3 has 16 residues. V was clipped by 0 bases and J by 6 bases; unmatched bases: 6. In DNA, the CDR3 is TGTGCCAGCAGCGTAGCTACTAGCGGGAGTGGGGATACGCAGTATTTT. It encodes CASSVATSGSGDTQYF.

As for this clone: An end of the junction does not agree with germline; a read error may underlie this. V is TRBV7-8 and J is TRBJ2-1, with 8 bases fitting TRBD2. CDR3 size: 15 residues. Germline V gene data show CDR1 as SGHVS and CDR2 as FQNEAQ. CDR3 sequence (DNA): TGTGCCAGCAGTTTAGCGGGAACCTCCTACAATGAGCAGTTCTTC. This encodes CASSLAGTSYNEQFF.

V usage is TRBV5-1 and J usage is TRBJ2-5; D call uncertain. Germline CDR1 is SGHRS and CDR2 is YFSETQ. The CDR3 is 14 amino acids. V was shortened by 2 bases and J by 3 bases, with 11 bases between the two germline ends. The CDR3 coding sequence is TGCGCCAGCAGCTTCGGGTCAGATAAAGAGACCCAGTACTTC. As protein: CASSFGSDKETQYF.

The genes are TRBV5-1 and TRBJ1-4; D ambiguous. CDR3 size: 17 residues. The germline V gene has CDR1 SGHRS and CDR2 YFSETQ. Trimming cost V 2 bases and J 6 bases, with 20 bases left between them. This CDR3 reads CASSLPGPLVKDEKLFF. In DNA, the CDR3 is TGCGCCAGCAGCTTACCGGGTCCTCTCGTCAAGGATGAAAAACTGTTTTTT.

This chain links TRBV5-4 with TRBJ2-2; tentatively, D is TRBD1 (6 bases). V was cut by 0 bases and J by 4 bases, with 10 bases left in between. The length of the CDR3 is 15 residues. CDR1 is SGHNT and CDR2 is YYREEE in the germline V gene (reference sequence). The CDR3 bases are TGTGCCAGCAGCTTGGAGGACAGAACCACCGGGGAGCTGTTTTTT. Amino acid sequence: CASSLEDRTTGELFF.

This chain's CDR3 is CASSLRDRGLGNTIYF. CDR3 DNA sequence: TGTGCCAGCAGTCTCCGGGACAGGGGCCTGGGGAACACCATATATTTT. The chain uses TRBV4-2 and TRBJ1-3; the match to TRBD1 covers 10 bases. The germline CDR1 and CDR2 sequences are LGHNA and YNFKEQ. This CDR3 has 16 amino acids. The V and J ends lost 6 bases and 7 bases, in that order; junction bases with no gene match: 12.

This sequence joins TRBV7-2 and TRBJ2-5; D is uncertain. The CDR3 has 12 residues. V lost 1 base and J lost 0, with 0 bases in between. CDR1 SGHTA and CDR2 FQGNSA come from the germline V gene. The CDR3 bases are TGTGCCAGCAGCTTAGACCAAGAGACCCAGTACTTC. Its translation: CASSLDQETQYF. The full variable domain, its missing parts supplied by reference TRBV7-2 and TRBJ2-5, is GAGVSQSPSNKVTEKGKDVELRCDPISGHTALYWYRQSLGQGLEFLIYFQGNSAPDKSGLPSDRFSAERTGGSVSTLTIQRTQQEDSAVYLCASSLDQETQYFGPGTRLLVL.

V gene TRBV11-2 combines with J gene TRBJ2-7; perhaps TRBD1 as D (6 bases). Germline lookup yields CDR1 SGHAT and CDR2 FQNNGV. V was clipped by 5 bases and J by 3 bases, with 14 bases between them. This CDR3 has 14 residues. This CDR3 reads CASSNIQGIYEQYF. As DNA, the CDR3 is TGTGCCAGCAGCAATATACAGGGAATCTACGAGCAGTACTTC.

The chain has TRBV5-1 and TRBJ2-3; D tentatively reads TRBD1 or TRBD2 (5 bases each). Trimming took off 5 bases at V and 0 bases at J, with 10 bases between the two ends. Germline values: CDR1 SGHRS, CDR2 YFSETQ. This CDR3 contains 14 residues. In DNA, the CDR3 is TGCGCCAGCAGGGGGGACCCTAGCACAGATACGCAGTATTTT. Its protein is CASRGDPSTDTQYF.

This sequence joins TRBV4-1 and TRBJ2-1; unclear D gene. Trimming shortened V by 6 bases and J by 0 bases, and 12 bases separated the two germline ends. Germline CDR1 is MGHRA and CDR2 is YSYEKL. This CDR3 has 15 residues. The CDR3 nucleotides are TGCGCCAGCAGGTTTACTGTTCTCTCCTACAATGAGCAGTTCTTC. It encodes CASRFTVLSYNEQFF.

This chain links TRBV5-1 with TRBJ2-5; 8 bases fit TRBD2. The ends lost 4 bases at V and 1 base at J; junction bases unmatched: 3. Looked up from germline, CDR1 is SGHRS and CDR2 is YFSETQ. The CDR3 runs to 14 residues. The CDR3 sequence is CASSPSGSQETQYF. CDR3 nucleotide sequence: TGCGCCAGCAGCCCTAGCGGGTCCCAAGAGACCCAGTACTTC. The full variable domain, completed using reference TRBV5-1 and TRBJ2-5, is KAGVTQTPRYLIKTRGQQVTLSCSPISGHRSVSWYQQTPGQGLQFLFEYFSETQRNKGNFPGRFSGRQFSNSRSEMNVSTLELGDSALYLCASSPSGSQETQYFGPGTRLLVL.